The rows below give T cell receptor beta chains drawn from one sample of a study of shared clonotypes between healthy human individuals. The protocol was immunoSEQ multiplex PCR, while the TCRdb copy is restricted to in-frame clones and leaves out a portion. The sample yields roughly 1 million clones, approximately 78% seen once. The sequenced material came from memory CD4+ T cells from PBMCs. The receptors were sampled from a man between 18 and 29 years old in good health. Some clones in this sample may be carry-over from other donors' samples. Each CDR3 is given with its conserved first and last residue. The D gene is left open where the match is weak. Part of the rows lack a size; the others show once, few, many or a class for expanded clones.

cdr3_nt | cdr3_aa | j_call | d_call | clone_size | v_call
TGCGCCAGCAGCCAAGCCCCCTTACTAGCGGGAGGGCCAGATACGCAGTATTTT | CASSQAPLLAGGPDTQYF | TRBJ2-3 | TRBD2 | - | TRBV4-3
TGTGCCAGCAGCTTGTCAACAGGGTTTTCGGGCGAGCAGTACTTC | CASSLSTGFSGEQYF | TRBJ2-7 | - | - | TRBV7-2
TGTGCCAGCAGCCATGTAGCGGGAAGGAGGACAGATACGCAGTATTTT | CASSHVAGRRTDTQYF | TRBJ2-3 | TRBD2 | - | TRBV25-1
TGTGCCAGCAGCTCAGTAGGAGGGGGGACCGAGCAGTACTTC | CASSSVGGGTEQYF | TRBJ2-7 | - | - | TRBV7-6
TGTGCCAGCAGCAAAGAGAACAGGATTTGCACTGAAGCTTTCTTT | CASSKENRICTEAFF | TRBJ1-1 | - | - | TRBV21-1
TGTGCCAGCACTAGGACCGGGGGGGAGCAGTACTTC | CASTRTGGEQYF | TRBJ2-7 | TRBD2 | - | TRBV6-5
TGCGCCAGCAGTGATAGAGTATTGGGACAGGGATTCACCGGGGAGCTGTTTTTT | CASSDRVLGQGFTGELFF | TRBJ2-2 | TRBD1 | - | TRBV10-1
TGTGCCAGCAGCTTAGCGGAAAGCTCCTACAATGAGCAGTTCTTC | CASSLAESSYNEQFF | TRBJ2-1 | - | - | TRBV7-2
TGTGCCAGCAGTCCGTCGGGCTTCCCCGGGCAGCCCCAGCATTTT | CASSPSGFPGQPQHF | TRBJ1-5 | - | - | TRBV27
TGTGCCAGCAGTTTAGGAGGGCGACTCCAGGGTGAGCAGTTCTTC | CASSLGGRLQGEQFF | TRBJ2-1 | - | - | TRBV27
TGTGCCAGCAGGAAGGAGGCAGGGGATTACAATGAGCAGTTCTTC | CASRKEAGDYNEQFF | TRBJ2-1 | - | once | TRBV2
TGTGCCAGCAGCTTAGTAGAGGGGGCCCCCACTGAAGCTTTCTTT | CASSLVEGAPTEAFF | TRBJ1-1 | TRBD1 | - | TRBV11-2
TGTGCCAGCAGCCCGCGGACAGACGCAGATACGCAGTATTTT | CASSPRTDADTQYF | TRBJ2-3 | - | - | TRBV5-6
TGTGCCAGCAGCCCCCTAGGGGGATCGGGCAAAAACATTCAGTACTTC | CASSPLGGSGKNIQYF | TRBJ2-4 | - | - | TRBV27
TGTGCCAGCAGTATCAACAGGGTCTATCAGCCCCAGCATTTT | CASSINRVYQPQHF | TRBJ1-5 | - | - | TRBV27
TGTGCCAGCAGGCAAACAGGGGACTTGGGTGGCTACACCTTC | CASRQTGDLGGYTF | TRBJ1-2 | TRBD1 | - | TRBV7-2
TGCGCCAGCAGCTTGGAAGGAACTACCGGGGAGCTGTTTTTT | CASSLEGTTGELFF | TRBJ2-2 | - | - | TRBV5-1
TGTGCCAGCAGCCAAGATAGGTGGGATACGCAGTATTTT | CASSQDRWDTQYF | TRBJ2-3 | - | - | TRBV14
TGTGCCAGCAGCGTCGGACTAGCGGGAGTTGGCGAGCAGTACTTC | CASSVGLAGVGEQYF | TRBJ2-7 | TRBD2 | - | TRBV9
TGTGCCACCAGCACCCTGGACCTCTCGCAAAAACTGTTTTTT | CATSTLDLSQKLFF | TRBJ1-4 | - | - | TRBV15
TGTGCCAGCAGGACAGGACAGAACTCTGGAAACACCATATATTTT | CASRTGQNSGNTIYF | TRBJ1-3 | - | - | TRBV27
TGTGCCAGCAGCCCCAGCAGCTCCTACGAGCAGTACTTC | CASSPSSSYEQYF | TRBJ2-7 | - | - | TRBV5-4
TGTGCCAGCAGCCGGACAGGGGGAAACACCGGGGAGCTGTTTTTT | CASSRTGGNTGELFF | TRBJ2-2 | TRBD1 | - | TRBV7-3
TGTGCCAGTAACCGGAGAGGAAGCTACAATGAGCAGTTCTTC | CASNRRGSYNEQFF | TRBJ2-1 | - | - | TRBV19
TGCGCCAGCAGCCAAGTTTATGCGGATACAGATACGCAGTATTTT | CASSQVYADTDTQYF | TRBJ2-3 | - | once | TRBV4-3
TGTGCCAGCAGCACCCGGCCGGAGGATTTAGAGACCCAGTACTTC | CASSTRPEDLETQYF | TRBJ2-5 | - | - | TRBV7-2
TGTGCCAGCAGTGGTACAGGGGAACCAGATACGCAGTATTTT | CASSGTGEPDTQYF | TRBJ2-3 | TRBD1 | - | TRBV2
TGTGCCAGCAGTCAGGGGGAAAGCTCCTACAATGAGCAGTTCTTC | CASSQGESSYNEQFF | TRBJ2-1 | TRBD1 | - | TRBV2
TGTGCCAGCAGTTCGGGACAGGGGAGGAGGGATGGCTACACCTTC | CASSSGQGRRDGYTF | TRBJ1-2 | TRBD1 | - | TRBV28
TGCGCCAGCACTGGTTTAGGCGGAAATCAGCCCCAGCATTTT | CASTGLGGNQPQHF | TRBJ1-5 | - | once | TRBV6-6